This T cell receptor (beta chain) was captured by sequencing in a study of T cell therapy after organ transplantation. Study-wide background: Two of the ten patients were classed as nonresponders.

The assay was immunoSEQ multiplex PCR, and TCRdb's table has in-frame clones only and misses some. The sample holds 20,000 to 25,000 clones; 80% to 85% are singletons and the top ten take around a third. Study-level results: Nonresponders had marked pretherapy clonal expansions and little post-therapy change. Both transferred clonotypes and endogenous ones absent from products apparently reconstituted.

CDR1 is MNHEY, CDR2 SVGAGI, per germline. The CDR3 runs to 15 residues. V lost 2 bases and J lost 0, with 11 bases in between. Time point in this sample: 20-29 weeks after completion of therapy. This clone appeared a few times. As yet, its antigen is unknown. This chain uses TRBV6-5 with TRBJ2-7, with D unresolved. This sequence originates from a human patient who had received a solid organ transplant and had CMV disease. The T cells may come from the graft donor. The starting material was CD8+ T cells from blood, obtained after autologous CMV-specific T cell therapy. CDR3 sequence (DNA): TGTGCCAGCAGTTACAAGGACGTAAGCTCCTACGAGCAGTACTTC. Translated, it gives CASSYKDVSSYEQYF.